These 11 T cell receptor beta chains share one sample of origin, sequenced in a study of blood T cell repertoires in COVID-19 (dated by TCRdb to 2019 to 2021). Libraries were constructed by the immunoSEQ multiplex PCR assay. TCRdb provides this immuneACCESS table in a form limited to in-frame rearrangements. Some clones are lacking; in checked studies, under half of them reflect an unresolved V gene, and why the rest are absent is not known. This sample holds about 80,000 clones; 90% were observed only once. The top ten constitute approximately 4.3% of the sample. The sequenced sample consisted of peripheral blood. The receptors derive from a woman of 80 years or more with active or convalescent COVID-19.

The chain joins TRBV10-3 to TRBJ1-6, with D perhaps matching TRBD1 (5 bases). The germline V and J ends were trimmed by 0 bases and 9 bases, with 12 bases remaining between them. CDR1 is ENHRY and CDR2 is SYGVKD in the germline V gene. The CDR3 sequence is 15 residues long. The CDR3 region has the DNA TGTGCCATCAGTGAGTCCGCGGGGCAAGGTTCACCCCTCCACTTT. It specifies CAISESAGQGSPLHF.

CDR3 loop: CASSAPPGWSQHF. CDR3 in DNA: TGTGCCAGCAGTGCACCCCCGGGATGGTCCCAGCATTTT. This chain joins TRBV28 and TRBJ1-5; D ambiguous. Deletions cut 5 bases from V and 11 bases from J, with 16 bases between. Germline values: CDR1 MDHEN, CDR2 SYDVKM. There are 13 residues in the CDR3.

CDR3 nucleotide sequence: TGCGCCAGCAGTGAGGGGCTGGGCAACACAGATACGCAGTATTTT. Translating gives CASSEGLGNTDTQYF. The chain couples TRBV10-2 to TRBJ2-3; no reliable D call. V shed 2 bases and J shed 2 bases, with 11 bases lying between them. Looked up from germline, CDR1 is WSHSY and CDR2 is SAAADI. The CDR3 loop spans 15 amino acids.

DNA for the CDR3: TGTGCCAGCAGTTTACTGGCGGGAGTGGGCGAGCAGTACTTC. It is translated as CASSLLAGVGEQYF. The chain is built from TRBV27 and TRBJ2-7; 7 positions match TRBD2. Germline CDR1 is MNHEY and CDR2 is SMNVEV (reference sequence). The CDR3 consists of 14 residues. J gave up 6 bases and V 2 bases, and 7 bases lay outside the gene matches.

The V gene is TRBV4-3, the J gene TRBJ2-1; 9 bases align to TRBD1. The CDR3 is 13 residues long. The junction had 10 bases not matched to a gene; V was cut back by 4 bases and J by 15 bases. The germline gives CDR1 LGHNA, CDR2 YSLEER. CDR3 sequence: CASSRATGTGLFF. The CDR3 DNA is TGCGCCAGCAGCCGCGCGACGGGGACAGGGCTGTTCTTC.

V gene TRBV7-2 combines with J gene TRBJ1-2, with a possible D match to TRBD1 (5 bases). CDR1 is SGHTA and CDR2 is FQGNSA in the germline V gene. The CDR3 has 16 residues. Trimming shortened V by 3 bases and J by 1 base, and 15 bases separated the two germline ends. As DNA, the CDR3 is TGTGCCAGCAGCTTCCTTGGGCAGGGAAGTAACTATGGCTACACCTTC. It translates to CASSFLGQGSNYGYTF.

The chain joins TRBV28 to TRBJ1-6, with D unresolved. V was trimmed by 7 bases and J by 8 bases, leaving 12 bases between them. This CDR3 contains 13 residues. Germline V gene lookup returns CDR1 MDHEN and CDR2 SYDVKM. CDR3 sequence: CASMSSQDSPLHF. As DNA, the CDR3 is TGTGCCAGCATGTCCTCCCAGGATTCACCCCTCCACTTT.

This chain uses TRBV2 with TRBJ2-2, with D possibly being TRBD1 (6 bases). The CDR3 is made up of 13 amino acids. Trimming left V 9 bases short and J 8 bases short, with 16 bases between. Germline V lookup: CDR1 SNHLY, CDR2 FYNNEI. CDR3 nucleotide sequence: TGTGCCAGTGACTTAGGGGGTACGGGGGAGCTGTTTTTT. It yields the protein CASDLGGTGELFF.

This clone was seen just once. The chain is built from TRBV5-6 and TRBJ1-2; TRBD1 matches at 8 bases. Germline loops: CDR1 SGHDT, CDR2 YYEEEE. CDR3 size: 13 residues. V dropped 0 bases and J dropped 8; count of bases not matched to a gene: 3. The CDR3 spells CASSLGAGGGYTF. The CDR3 DNA reads as TGTGCCAGCAGCTTGGGGGCAGGGGGCGGCTACACCTTC. The whole variable domain, filled in from reference TRBV5-6 and TRBJ1-2, reads DAGVTQSPTHLIKTRGQQVTLRCSPKSGHDTVSWYQQALGQGPQFIFQYYEEEERQRGNFPDRFSGHQFPNYSSELNVNALLLGDSALYLCASSLGAGGGYTFGSGTRLTVV.

The V call is TRBV6-5, the J call TRBJ2-7; TRBD2 might be the D (5 bases). V was clipped by 6 bases and J by 6 bases, with 15 bases between them. The CDR3 contains 13 residues. From germline, CDR1 is MNHEY and CDR2 SVGAGI. CDR3 coding DNA: TGTGCCAGCAGAAAGAGGCGGGTTAGCGAGCAGTACTTC. Its translation: CASRKRRVSEQYF.

This clone was seen only once. The chain has TRBV19 and TRBJ1-5; D is unresolved. CDR3 size: 13 residues. Trimming removed 4 bases at V and 6 bases at J, with 10 bases between. Germline V CDR1 and CDR2: LNHDA, SQIVND (reference sequence). CDR3 in DNA: TGTGCCAGTAGTAGGAACAGTATTCAGCCCCAGCATTTT. Translated: CASSRNSIQPQHF.